These 22 T cell receptor beta chains originate from one sample sequenced in a study of T cell responses to AZD1222 COVID-19 vaccine. Clones were sequenced by immunoSEQ multiplex PCR, and TCRdb holds only the in-frame ones, with some missing. Of just over 90,000 clones listed, approximately 90% are singletons. The sample here was peripheral blood, taken 28 days after the second AZD1222 dose. The receptors derive from an adult who received the AZD1222 COVID-19 vaccine.

This clone showed up just a few times. This CDR3 reads CASGSLRSYEQYF. As DNA, the CDR3 is TGTGCCAGCGGCTCCCTACGTTCCTACGAGCAGTACTTC. The chain links TRBV2 to TRBJ2-7; D gene unclear. Germline V CDR1 and CDR2: SNHLY, FYNNEI. The CDR3 has 13 amino acids. Trimming removed 8 bases from V and 1 base from J, with 12 bases in between.

This clone was seen only once. The gene calls are TRBV3-1 (or the pseudogene TRBV3-2) and TRBJ1-3, with D uncertain. Trimming pared 3 bases from V and 4 bases from J, leaving 16 bases between. The CDR3 runs to 16 residues. Germline CDR1 and CDR2: LGHDT and YNNKEL (reference sequence). Here the CDR3 reads CASSQGDSRAGNTIYF. In nucleotides, the CDR3 is TGTGCCAGCAGCCAGGGAGACTCTCGGGCAGGAAACACCATATATTTT.

V gene TRBV28 combines with J gene TRBJ2-5, with D possibly being TRBD1 (5 bases). The CDR3 covers 15 residues. Between the trimmed V and J ends, which lost 7 bases and 5 bases, there was a span of 20 bases. Germline V CDR1 and CDR2: MDHEN, SYDVKM. The CDR3 bases are TGTGCCAGCACCCAGGGTCCCCAAAGACGGGAGACCCAGTACTTC. Its protein product is CASTQGPQRRETQYF.

The V call is TRBV6-2 or TRBV6-3, the J call TRBJ2-5; D remains ambiguous. V was pared by 3 bases and J by 3 bases, with 8 bases between. Per germline, CDR1 MNHEY and CDR2 SVGEGT. The CDR3 length is 13 residues. This chain's CDR3 is CASSYMVEETQYF. The CDR3 nucleotides read TGTGCCAGCAGTTATATGGTAGAAGAGACCCAGTACTTC.

V is TRBV19 and J is TRBJ2-7, with D unclear. This CDR3 has 13 residues. Germline CDR1 and CDR2: LNHDA and SQIVND (reference sequence). The germline V and J ends were trimmed by 0 bases and 2 bases, with 5 bases remaining between them. CDR3 nucleotide sequence: TGTGCCAGTAGTATAGATTGGACCTACGAGCAGTACTTC. This codes for CASSIDWTYEQYF. The entire variable domain, with the rest obtained from reference TRBV19 and TRBJ2-7, is as follows: DGGITQSPKYLFRKEGQNVTLSCEQNLNHDAMYWYRQDPGQGLRLIYYSQIVNDFQKGDIAEGYSVSREKKESFPLTVTSAQKNPTAFYLCASSIDWTYEQYFGPGTRLTVT.

The chain recombines TRBV7-2 with TRBJ2-7; D gene uncertain. CDR3 size: 13 residues. V was clipped by 3 bases and J by 7 bases, with 13 bases between them. The germline V gene has CDR1 SGHTA and CDR2 FQGNSA. The CDR3 region is CASSFGPVGEQYF. CDR3 DNA sequence: TGTGCCAGCAGCTTCGGTCCGGTGGGTGAGCAGTACTTC.

CDR3 loop: CASSEQTGNTEAFF. As DNA, the CDR3 is TGCGCCAGCAGCGAACAGACGGGGAACACTGAAGCTTTCTTT. The chain joins TRBV5-1 to TRBJ1-1; D not resolved. This CDR3 region has 14 residues. The V end was cut by 4 bases, the J end by 1 base, with 11 bases between. The germline V gene has CDR1 SGHRS and CDR2 YFSETQ.

This clone is a singleton in its sample. The rearrangement uses TRBV5-4 and TRBJ2-5; perhaps D is TRBD1 or TRBD2 (5 bases each). Germline lookup yields CDR1 SGHNT and CDR2 YYREEE (reference sequence). V dropped 2 bases and J dropped 1 base, with 18 bases sitting between them. The CDR3 is made up of 17 amino acids. CDR3 protein: CASSFNRDGRFQETQYF. Written as DNA, the CDR3 is TGTGCCAGCAGCTTTAATCGGGACGGCCGATTCCAAGAGACCCAGTACTTC.

This sequence joins TRBV7-2 and TRBJ2-1; the D is unclear. Trimming stripped 6 bases from V and 5 bases from J, with 11 bases between. The CDR3 spans 13 residues. Germline lookup yields CDR1 SGHTA and CDR2 FQGNSA. The CDR3 is CASRQSGDNEQFF. For the CDR3, the DNA is TGTGCCAGCAGGCAATCCGGTGACAATGAGCAGTTCTTC.

The chain has TRBV5-1 and TRBJ2-5, with 12 bases aligning to TRBD2. J gave up 1 base and V 10 bases, and 5 bases lay outside the gene matches. Germline V lookup: CDR1 SGHRS, CDR2 YFSETQ. The CDR3 covers 14 residues. The CDR3 loop is CASTSGSSQETQYF. CDR3 DNA sequence: TGCGCCTCGACTAGCGGGAGTAGCCAAGAGACCCAGTACTTC.

This clone has a handful of counts. This chain joins TRBV7-9 and TRBJ2-3; TRBD2 matches 8 bases. Per the germline V gene, CDR1 is SEHNR and CDR2 is FQNEAQ (reference sequence). The CDR3 runs to 14 residues. Trimming cost V 5 bases and J 9 bases; bases outside gene matches: 10. The CDR3 protein is CASSLSGRGETQYF. The CDR3 DNA reads as TGTGCCAGCAGCCTATCCGGGAGGGGAGAGACGCAGTATTTT. Based on the CDR3 plus reference TRBV7-9 and TRBJ2-3, the full variable domain is DTGVSQNPRHKITKRGQNVTFRCDPISEHNRLYWYRQTLGQGPEFLTYFQNEAQLEKSRLLSDRFSAERPKGSFSTLEIQRTEQGDSAMYLCASSLSGRGETQYFGPGTRLTVL.

The chain combines TRBV6-5 with TRBJ2-7; D not resolved. The CDR3 consists of 13 residues. In germline, CDR1 is MNHEY, CDR2 SVGAGI. Trimming removed 8 bases at V and 0 bases at J, with 11 bases between. CDR3 DNA sequence: TGTGCCAGCGATGGGCGGAGCTCCTACGAGCAGTACTTC. Translated, it gives CASDGRSSYEQYF.

The J gene is TRBJ2-1, the V gene TRBV5-6; 9 bases map to TRBD1. The length of the CDR3 is 15 residues. The ends lost 4 bases at V and 9 bases at J; junction bases unmatched: 11. Looked up from germline, CDR1 is SGHDT and CDR2 is YYEEEE. DNA for the CDR3: TGTGCCAGCAGCGCCCGGGACAGGGTGGTTGTTGAGCAGTTCTTC. Its translation is CASSARDRVVVEQFF.

The DNA for the CDR3 is TGTGCCAGTAGTACCTCAGATACGCAGTATTTT. Translation: CASSTSDTQYF. This chain joins TRBV19 and TRBJ2-3, with D hard to call. Germline values: CDR1 LNHDA, CDR2 SQIVND (reference sequence). Between the trimmed V and J ends, which lost 4 bases and 4 bases, there was a span of 3 bases. The CDR3 is made up of 11 amino acids.

In its sample, this clone was seen a few times. The rearrangement uses TRBV15 and TRBJ2-7; D call uncertain. Germline V CDR1 and CDR2: LNHNV, YYDKDF (reference sequence). The CDR3 is 15 residues long. The V and J ends lost 0 bases and 0 bases respectively, with 9 bases between them. The CDR3 region is CATSRDHGSSYEQYF. The CDR3 bases are TGTGCCACCAGCAGAGATCACGGGTCCTCCTACGAGCAGTACTTC.

A remark on this clone: At the DNA level, this CDR3 is encoded by other sequences in the same sample as well. V and J are TRBV7-3 and TRBJ1-1, with D uncertain. The CDR3 totals 13 residues. The germline V gene encodes CDR1 SGHTA and CDR2 FQGTGA. Trimming shortened V by 2 bases and J by 1 base, and 5 bases separated the two germline ends. CDR3 region: CASSLRQNTEAFF. As DNA, the CDR3 is TGTGCCAGCAGCTTACGGCAGAACACTGAAGCTTTCTTT.

The gene calls are TRBV5-1 and TRBJ2-5; TRBD1 matches 10 bases. V trimming: 4 bases; J trimming: 3 bases; junction bases outside the gene matches: 3. The CDR3 is made up of 14 amino acids. Per the germline V gene, CDR1 is SGHRS and CDR2 is YFSETQ. CDR3 protein: CASSPGQGEETQYF. The CDR3, as DNA: TGCGCCAGCAGCCCAGGACAGGGGGAAGAGACCCAGTACTTC. The complete variable domain, with remaining parts taken from reference TRBV5-1 and TRBJ2-5, reads KAGVTQTPRYLIKTRGQQVTLSCSPISGHRSVSWYQQTPGQGLQFLFEYFSETQRNKGNFPGRFSGRQFSNSRSEMNVSTLELGDSALYLCASSPGQGEETQYFGPGTRLLVL.

CDR3 residues: CASSLSVLRGLGLYGYTF. CDR3 DNA sequence: TGTGCCAGCAGTTTATCGGTACTCAGGGGCTTAGGGCTCTATGGCTACACCTTC. The rearrangement uses TRBV27 and TRBJ1-2; tentatively, D is TRBD1 (6 bases). Germline CDR1 is MNHEY and CDR2 is SMNVEV (reference sequence). CDR3 size: 18 residues. Trimming removed 0 bases at V and 4 bases at J, with 21 bases between.

Only one count was recorded for this clone. This sequence joins TRBV27 and TRBJ1-2; D possibly corresponds to TRBD1 (6 bases). The germline CDR1 and CDR2 sequences are MNHEY and SMNVEV (reference sequence). The CDR3 spans 14 residues. The germline V and J ends were trimmed by 2 bases and 6 bases, with 13 bases remaining between them. The CDR3 is CASSLKGGIHGYTF. The CDR3 DNA reads as TGTGCCAGCAGTTTAAAGGGGGGTATTCATGGCTACACCTTC.

The CDR3 nucleotides read TGTGCCAGCAGCTTAGCCTGGGAGCAGTACTTC. Protein: CASSLAWEQYF. The genes are TRBV11-2 and TRBJ2-7; D gene ambiguous. The CDR3 length is 11 residues. Germline values: CDR1 SGHAT, CDR2 FQNNGV. V was clipped by 1 base and J by 7 bases, with 5 bases between them. The full variable domain, with the rest looked up from reference TRBV11-2 and TRBJ2-7, is EAGVAQSPRYKIIEKRQSVAFWCNPISGHATLYWYQQILGQGPKLLIQFQNNGVVDDSQLPKDRFSAERLKGVDSTLKIQPAKLEDSAVYLCASSLAWEQYFGPGTRLTVT.

V is TRBV2 and J is TRBJ2-7, with TRBD2 identical over 12 bases. The CDR3 totals 15 residues. Per the germline V gene, CDR1 is SNHLY and CDR2 is FYNNEI. With 6 bases clipped from V and 4 bases from J, the junction kept 7 bases outside the gene matches. The DNA of the CDR3 is TGTGCCAGCAGGACTCTAGCGGGAGGGTCATACGAGCAGTACTTC. Residues: CASRTLAGGSYEQYF.

The chain combines TRBV7-8 with TRBJ2-5; 8 bases fit TRBD1. With V trimmed by 2 bases and J by 5 bases, 10 bases remained unmatched. Germline CDR1 is SGHVS and CDR2 is FQNEAQ. The CDR3 loop spans 16 amino acids. The CDR3 region has the DNA TGTGCCAGCAGCTTATCCGGGACAGGACCTTTGGAGACCCAGTACTTC. This sequence encodes CASSLSGTGPLETQYF.